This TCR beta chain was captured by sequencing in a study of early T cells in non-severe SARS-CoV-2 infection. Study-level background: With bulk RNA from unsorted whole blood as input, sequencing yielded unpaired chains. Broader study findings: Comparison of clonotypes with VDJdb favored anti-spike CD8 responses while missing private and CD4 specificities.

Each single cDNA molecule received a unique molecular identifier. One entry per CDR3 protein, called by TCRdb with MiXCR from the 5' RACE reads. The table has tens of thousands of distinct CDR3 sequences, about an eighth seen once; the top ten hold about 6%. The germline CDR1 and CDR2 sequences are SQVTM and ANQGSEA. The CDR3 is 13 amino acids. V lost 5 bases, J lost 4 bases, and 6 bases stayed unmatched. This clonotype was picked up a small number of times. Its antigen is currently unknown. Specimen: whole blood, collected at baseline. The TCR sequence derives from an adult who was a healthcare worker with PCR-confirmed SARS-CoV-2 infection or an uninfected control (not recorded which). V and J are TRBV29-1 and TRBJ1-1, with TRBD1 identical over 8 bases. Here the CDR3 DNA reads TGCAGCGTTTGGACAGGGTTTGCCACTGAAGCTTTCTTT. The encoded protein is CSVWTGFATEAFF.